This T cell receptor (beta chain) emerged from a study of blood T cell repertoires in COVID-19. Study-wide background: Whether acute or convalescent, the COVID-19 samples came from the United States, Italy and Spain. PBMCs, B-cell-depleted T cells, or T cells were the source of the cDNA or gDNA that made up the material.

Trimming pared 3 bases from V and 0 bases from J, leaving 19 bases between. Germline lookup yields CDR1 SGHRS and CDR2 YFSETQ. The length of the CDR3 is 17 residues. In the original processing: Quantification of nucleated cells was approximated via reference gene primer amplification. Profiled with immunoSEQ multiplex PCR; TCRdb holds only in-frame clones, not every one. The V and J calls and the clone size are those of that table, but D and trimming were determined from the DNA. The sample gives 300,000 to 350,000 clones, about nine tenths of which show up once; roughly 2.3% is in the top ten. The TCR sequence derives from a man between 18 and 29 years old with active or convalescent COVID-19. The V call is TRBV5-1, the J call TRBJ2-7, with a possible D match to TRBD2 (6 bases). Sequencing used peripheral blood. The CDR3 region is CASSWNTGTASSYEQYF. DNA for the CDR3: TGCGCCAGCAGCTGGAATACCGGGACTGCTAGCTCCTACGAGCAGTACTTC. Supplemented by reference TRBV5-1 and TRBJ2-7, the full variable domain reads KAGVTQTPRYLIKTRGQQVTLSCSPISGHRSVSWYQQTPGQGLQFLFEYFSETQRNKGNFPGRFSGRQFSNSRSEMNVSTLELGDSALYLCASSWNTGTASSYEQYFGPGTRLTVT.